This T cell receptor (beta chain) was observed in a study of T cell repertoires in cytomegalovirus infection. Study in general: Both a matching HLA type and CMV infection were indicated by public TCR beta signatures.

TCRdb re-derived calls from the reads in MiXCR, one entry per CDR3 protein. Among more than 200,000 distinct CDR3 sequences listed, 9.1% were seen once. Study-level points and caveats: In two of eight donors, the top clonotype was HLA-C-restricted CMV-specific. Pooled public TCR beta family frequency picked out CMV carriers with the relevant HLA.

As concerns this clonotype: Its matching antigen is unknown.

The germline V gene encodes CDR1 SGHAT and CDR2 FQDESV (reference sequence). V lost 0 bases, J lost 7 bases, and 9 bases lay in between. The CDR3 sequence is 14 residues long. This sequence originates from a human donor in good health (CMV status not recorded). Some clones in this sample may be carry-over from other donors' samples. The sample was PBMCs. The gene calls are TRBV11-1 and TRBJ2-2; no clear D. This CDR3 is CASSLAQTYGELFF. The CDR3 DNA follows: TGTGCCAGCAGCTTAGCTCAGACTTACGGGGAGCTGTTTTTT.